These 24 T cell receptor beta chains were all obtained from the same sample, sequenced in a study of cytomegalovirus exposure and HLA in healthy donors. This PCR relied on a set of 60 Vbeta primers and 13 Jbeta primers. TCRdb's copy holds only in-frame clones and misses some; the assay was immunoSEQ multiplex PCR. Of 100,000 to 150,000 clones listed, about 84% were seen once; the top ten hold 3.6%. Material for sequencing was PBMCs. The origin of the receptors is a man between 40 and 49 years old in good health and CMV-seronegative.

This sequence joins TRBV27 and TRBJ2-1, with D tentatively TRBD1 (5 bases). Germline V gene data show CDR1 as MNHEY and CDR2 as SMNVEV (reference sequence). This CDR3 is 15 amino acids long. V lost 2 bases and J lost 6, with 14 bases in between. The CDR3 sequence: CASSLLGARINEQFF. DNA for the CDR3: TGTGCCAGCAGTTTACTAGGGGCGCGAATCAATGAGCAGTTCTTC.

For this clone: In the same sample, other DNA sequences code for this CDR3. The V gene is TRBV11-2, the J gene TRBJ2-7; 9 bases align to TRBD1. V trimming: 3 bases; J trimming: 3 bases; junction bases outside the gene matches: 3. Per the germline V gene, CDR1 is SGHAT and CDR2 is FQNNGV. The CDR3 runs to 14 residues. CDR3 nucleotide sequence: TGTGCCAGCAGCTTGGGACAGGGACTCTACGAGCAGTACTTC. As protein: CASSLGQGLYEQYF.

Here the CDR3 DNA reads TGTGCCAGCAGCTTCGGGACACTAAAAGATACGCAGTATTTT. Its translation: CASSFGTLKDTQYF. J is TRBJ2-3 and V is TRBV13; D is possibly TRBD1 (6 bases). Germline CDR1 PRHDT, CDR2 FYEKMQ (reference sequence). The CDR3 has 14 amino acids. V was trimmed by 3 bases and J by 5 bases, leaving 12 bases between them.

This clone was seen only a few times. The chain uses TRBV19 and TRBJ2-5; TRBD2 might be the D (5 bases). CDR3 size: 15 residues. V lost 5 bases and J 5 bases, leaving 18 bases between the germline ends. Germline V CDR1 and CDR2: LNHDA, SQIVND (reference sequence). CDR3 in DNA: TGTGCCAGTAGTCAATTTGTCGGGGAAGGGGAGACCCAGTACTTC. This translates into CASSQFVGEGETQYF.

CDR3 bases: TGTGCCAGCAGACCCGGGACAGGCGGGTCCTACGAGCAGTACTTC. This translates into CASRPGTGGSYEQYF. J is TRBJ2-7 and V is TRBV5-4; 8 nucleotides align to TRBD1. CDR3 length: 15 residues. V lost 5 bases to trimming and J lost 1 base; unmatched junction nucleotides: 8. CDR1 and CDR2 (germline): SGHNT, YYREEE (reference sequence).

This clone was found a few times. The chain recombines TRBV5-4 with TRBJ2-7; possibly TRBD2 for D (6 bases). There are 16 residues in the CDR3. V shed 5 bases and J shed 1 base, with 19 bases lying between them. The germline V gene encodes CDR1 SGHNT and CDR2 YYREEE (reference sequence). The CDR3 sequence is CASSILLGGASYEQYF. The CDR3 DNA is TGTGCCAGCAGTATTTTATTAGGAGGGGCTTCCTACGAGCAGTACTTC.

This clone was counted between two and nine times. The V call is TRBV5-4, the J call TRBJ2-7; D is unresolved. CDR3 size: 15 residues. Trimming left V 2 bases short and J 5 bases short, with 17 bases between. Germline CDR1 reads SGHNT; CDR2 reads YYREEE (reference sequence). The CDR3 DNA is TGTGCCAGCAGCTTAGATCCTGGTCAACTTAACGAGCAGTACTTC. Protein: CASSLDPGQLNEQYF. The full variable domain, with the rest looked up from reference TRBV5-4 and TRBJ2-7, is ETGVTQSPTHLIKTRGQQVTLRCSSQSGHNTVSWYQQALGQGPQFIFQYYREEENGRGNFPPRFSGLQFPNYSSELNVNALELDDSALYLCASSLDPGQLNEQYFGPGTRLTVT.

V and J are TRBV6-6 and TRBJ1-3; 7 bases align to TRBD1. The CDR3 has 16 amino acids. Germline V gene data show CDR1 as MNHNY and CDR2 as SVGAGI (reference sequence). V was pared by 0 bases and J by 0 bases, with 2 bases of the junction left unmatched. CDR3 sequence reads: CASSYSGTASGNTIYF. For the CDR3, the DNA is TGTGCCAGCAGTTACTCCGGGACAGCCTCTGGAAACACCATATATTTT.

The V call is TRBV27, the J call TRBJ2-5; no definite D call. With the DNA end fitting TRBJ2-7 better, the J assignment may be wrong. CDR3 length: 12 residues. From germline, CDR1 is MNHEY and CDR2 SMNVEV (reference sequence). CDR3 residues: CASSPPGYEQYF. The DNA of the CDR3 is TGTGCCAGCAGTCCCCCAGGTTACGAGCAGTACTTC.

The J gene is TRBJ1-5, the V gene TRBV7-9; 9 bases match TRBD1. The length of the CDR3 is 15 residues. The germline V gene has CDR1 SEHNR and CDR2 FQNEAQ (reference sequence). V lost 1 base, J lost 3 bases, and 1 base stayed unmatched. CDR3 in DNA: TGTGCCAGCAGCTTAGACAGGGGGCCCAATCAGCCCCAGCATTTT. Amino acids: CASSLDRGPNQPQHF.

This clone was recorded only once. V and J are TRBV5-4 and TRBJ1-2, with D possibly TRBD1 on 5 matching bases. The germline gives CDR1 SGHNT, CDR2 YYREEE (reference sequence). Trimming removed 4 bases from V and 5 bases from J, with 9 bases in between. This CDR3 contains 12 residues. The CDR3 DNA reads TGTGCCAGCAGCCCGGGGGGGTATGGCTACACCTTC. It encodes CASSPGGYGYTF.

The V gene is TRBV6-5, the J gene TRBJ1-5; 8 nucleotides line up with TRBD1. Germline CDR1 reads MNHEY; CDR2 reads SVGAGI. Trimming took 5 bases from V and 7 from J; bases not matched to a gene: 10. The CDR3 is made up of 15 amino acids. CDR3 region: CASSTDRGGGQPQHF. The CDR3 nucleotides read TGTGCCAGCAGTACTGACAGGGGTGGAGGGCAGCCCCAGCATTTT.

V gene TRBV4-1 combines with J gene TRBJ2-7, with D maybe TRBD2 (5 bases). The CDR3 consists of 15 residues. Deletions cut 1 base from V and 2 bases from J, with 12 bases between. Germline CDR1 MGHRA, CDR2 YSYEKL. Here the CDR3 reads CASSQGLDGTYEQYF. CDR3 bases: TGCGCCAGCAGCCAAGGTCTGGACGGGACCTACGAGCAGTACTTC.

This clone was recorded only once. This sequence joins TRBV7-3 and TRBJ2-3; D not certain. This CDR3 is built from 13 residues. V was pared by 5 bases and J by 2 bases, with 8 bases between. CDR1 SGHTA and CDR2 FQGTGA come from the germline V gene. CDR3 protein: CASSPFPTDTQYF. In DNA form, the CDR3 reads TGTGCCAGCAGCCCCTTTCCCACAGATACGCAGTATTTT. The full variable domain, with the rest looked up from reference TRBV7-3 and TRBJ2-3, is GAGVSQTPSNKVTEKGKYVELRCDPISGHTALYWYRQSLGQGPEFLIYFQGTGAADDSGLPNDRFFAVRPEGSVSTLKIQRTERGDSAVYLCASSPFPTDTQYFGPGTRLTVL.

DNA of the CDR3: TGTGCCAGCAGCCCACTCGGACAGGGGAATTTTAATGAGCAGTTCTTC. It codes for CASSPLGQGNFNEQFF. The chain carries TRBV9 and TRBJ2-1; 9 positions match TRBD1. Germline trimming cut 4 bases from V and 7 bases from J; bases unmatched to any gene: 12. There are 16 residues in the CDR3. Germline CDR1 and CDR2: SGDLS and YYNGEE. The whole variable domain, remainder taken from reference TRBV9 and TRBJ2-1, is DSGVTQTPKHLITATGQRVTLRCSPRSGDLSVYWYQQSLDQGLQFLIQYYNGEERAKGNILERFSAQQFPDLHSELNLSSLELGDSALYFCASSPLGQGNFNEQFFGPGTRLTVL.

This clone has only a few counts. The chain joins TRBV28 to TRBJ2-5, with 12 positions matching TRBD2. The CDR3 covers 15 residues. The V segment lost 2 bases and the J segment 5 bases; nucleotides outside the gene matches: 3. In germline, CDR1 is MDHEN, CDR2 SYDVKM. The CDR3 loop reads CASSLTSGGFETQYF. The CDR3 nucleotides are TGTGCCAGCAGTTTAACTAGCGGGGGGTTCGAGACCCAGTACTTC. The whole variable domain, filled in from reference TRBV28 and TRBJ2-5, reads DVKVTQSSRYLVKRTGEKVFLECVQDMDHENMFWYRQDPGLGLRLIYFSYDVKMKEKGDIPEGYSVSREKKERFSLILESASTNQTSMYLCASSLTSGGFETQYFGPGTRLLVL.

The chain joins TRBV5-6 to TRBJ2-1; 8 nucleotides line up with TRBD1. Per germline, CDR1 SGHDT and CDR2 YYEEEE. After removal of 6 bases from V and 0 bases from J, the junction contained 5 bases not matched to a gene. This CDR3 comprises 15 residues. CDR3 nucleotides: TGTGCCAGCAACGATGGACAGGGCTCCTACAATGAGCAGTTCTTC. Amino acids: CASNDGQGSYNEQFF. The entire variable domain, with the rest obtained from reference TRBV5-6 and TRBJ2-1, is as follows: DAGVTQSPTHLIKTRGQQVTLRCSPKSGHDTVSWYQQALGQGPQFIFQYYEEEERQRGNFPDRFSGHQFPNYSSELNVNALLLGDSALYLCASNDGQGSYNEQFFGPGTRLTVL.

The chain is built from TRBV27 and TRBJ2-7; D possibly corresponds to TRBD2 (5 bases). CDR3 length: 15 amino acids. V shed 4 bases and J shed 2 bases, with 15 bases lying between them. The germline V gene encodes CDR1 MNHEY and CDR2 SMNVEV (reference sequence). The CDR3 loop is CASSWGGHGAYEQYF. The CDR3 nucleotides read TGTGCCAGCAGTTGGGGTGGTCACGGGGCCTACGAGCAGTACTTC.

The V and J genes are TRBV6-5 and TRBJ2-7, with TRBD1 as a possible D gene (6 bases). Germline-derived CDR1 and CDR2 are MNHEY and SVGAGI. The CDR3 runs to 15 residues. Trimming took 0 bases from V and 7 from J, leaving 16 bases between them. The CDR3 spells CASSYSIQGQGEQYF. The CDR3 nucleotides are TGTGCCAGCAGTTACTCGATCCAGGGGCAGGGAGAGCAGTACTTC.

The CDR3 nucleotides read TGCGCCAGCAGCCAAGAGGGGGCGGTGGTGGAAGCTTTCTTT. It specifies CASSQEGAVVEAFF. The chain is built from TRBV4-1 and TRBJ1-1, with a weak D call TRBD1 (6 bases). The CDR3 covers 14 residues. V lost 0 bases, J lost 8 bases, and 13 bases lay in between. Germline lookup yields CDR1 MGHRA and CDR2 YSYEKL.

The gene calls are TRBV2 and TRBJ1-5; D is uncertain. This CDR3 spans 12 amino acids. Trimming removed 8 bases at V and 4 bases at J, with 9 bases between. Per the germline V gene, CDR1 is SNHLY and CDR2 is FYNNEI. The DNA for the CDR3 is TGTGCCAGCGGCAGGTCGAATCAGCCCCAGCATTTT. Its protein product is CASGRSNQPQHF.

The rearrangement joins TRBV10-3 to TRBJ2-2, with 9 bases lining up with TRBD2. The germline V gene has CDR1 ENHRY and CDR2 SYGVKD. J lost 4 bases, V lost 6 bases, and 3 bases had no gene match. The CDR3 runs 14 residues. The CDR3 sequence: CAIRSSGGTGELFF. As DNA, the CDR3 is TGTGCCATCAGAAGTAGCGGGGGCACCGGGGAGCTGTTTTTT.

The chain is built from TRBV6-5 and TRBJ2-1, with a weak D call TRBD2 (5 bases). With 6 bases removed from V and 2 bases from J, the gap between germline ends came to 11 bases. The CDR3 runs to 14 residues. CDR1 and CDR2 (germline): MNHEY, SVGAGI. The CDR3: CASRRVTAYNEQFF. CDR3 nucleotides: TGTGCCAGCAGGAGGGTGACCGCCTACAATGAGCAGTTCTTC.

This chain uses TRBV5-1 with TRBJ1-2; D is perhaps TRBD1 (5 bases). This CDR3 has 13 amino acids. Germline CDR1 and CDR2: SGHRS and YFSETQ. V dropped 0 bases and J dropped 2 bases, with 5 bases sitting between them. Here the CDR3 reads CASSLEGNYGYTF. The CDR3 nucleotides read TGCGCCAGCAGCTTGGAGGGGAACTATGGCTACACCTTC.